The 12 T cell receptor beta chains in this list originate from one sample, sequenced in a study of monozygotic twins with inflammatory bowel disease. TCRdb derives one entry per CDR3 protein from the 5' RACE reads, leaving out DNA. The sample includes 170,000 or so distinct CDR3 sequences. The sequenced material came from blood. These receptors were obtained from a human donor with ulcerative colitis or Crohn's disease, or a healthy co-twin of an affected twin (not recorded which).

V is TRBV5-1 and J is TRBJ1-3. This CDR3 is 17 amino acids long. Germline values: CDR1 SGHRS, CDR2 YFSETQ. CDR3 protein: CASSMDSPSWTGNTIYF.

V is TRBV24-1 and J is TRBJ2-3; the TRBD2 assignment by TCRdb is unverifiable without DNA. CDR1 is KGHDR and CDR2 is SFDVKD in the germline V gene. This CDR3 is built from 14 residues. CDR3 sequence reads: CATSSRAGGDTQYF.

The chain links TRBV20-1 to TRBJ1-5. The CDR3 runs to 14 residues. Germline loops: CDR1 DFQATT, CDR2 SNEGSKA (reference sequence). CDR3 protein: CSATAVLSNQPQHF.

The rearrangement links TRBV27 to TRBJ1-1. Germline V gives CDR1 MNHEY, CDR2 SMNVEV (reference sequence). The CDR3 covers 18 residues. CDR3 in amino acids: CASSLRLGYSLKNTEAFF.

The chain is built from TRBV6-5 and TRBJ2-4. Germline values: CDR1 MNHEY, CDR2 SVGAGI. This CDR3 contains 14 residues. CDR3 residues: CASSYRGRENIQYF.

The chain recombines TRBV20-1 with TRBJ1-2; checking the TCRdb D call of TRBD1 is not possible without DNA. In germline, CDR1 is DFQATT, CDR2 SNEGSKA (reference sequence). This CDR3 comprises 14 residues. This chain's CDR3 is CSASEATGGGGYTF.

V is TRBV5-1 and J is TRBJ2-1; TCRdb picks TRBD1, but there is no DNA to check that call. CDR3 length: 16 amino acids. The V gene's germline CDR1 is SGHRS and CDR2 YFSETQ. This CDR3 is CASSLLFGQNYNEQFF.

The genes are TRBV11-1 and TRBJ2-1; absent DNA, TCRdb's TRBD2 call cannot be checked. The germline V gene encodes CDR1 SGHAT and CDR2 FQDESV (reference sequence). This CDR3 spans 13 amino acids. The CDR3 sequence is CASSRGTRNEQFF.

The chain carries TRBV5-1 and TRBJ2-3; TCRdb designates TRBD1, a call that cannot be tested without DNA. The CDR3 is 14 residues long. Germline-derived CDR1 and CDR2 are SGHRS and YFSETQ. The CDR3 reads CASSPGQGLDTQYF.

V gene TRBV27 combines with J gene TRBJ1-6. This CDR3 contains 16 residues. Germline V CDR1 and CDR2: MNHEY, SMNVEV (reference sequence). The CDR3 region is CASSPSAGDDNSPLHF.

The gene calls are TRBV29-1 and TRBJ2-3; TCRdb returns TRBD2, unconfirmable since there is no DNA. The germline V gene encodes CDR1 SQVTM and CDR2 ANQGSEA. The CDR3 is 19 residues long. The CDR3 spells CSVWVRSILAGATTDTQYF.

J is TRBJ2-7 and V is TRBV9. This CDR3 is built from 15 residues. Germline V CDR1 and CDR2: SGDLS, YYNGEE. This chain's CDR3 is CASSVALGTTLEQYF.